Below are 18 T cell receptor beta chains sequenced from a single sample in a study of T cells in Graves' hyperthyroidism and ophthalmopathy. From RNA transcripts, TCR beta CDR3 regions were amplified. The HTBI primer set drove a first-round RT-PCR of the TCR CDR3. TCRdb re-called the multiplex PCR reads with MiXCR, one entry per CDR3 protein. The sample consists of approximately 640,000 distinct CDR3 sequences, around 15% of them appearing once. Sequenced material: blood. Source of these receptors: a woman aged 25 to 45 with Graves' hyperthyroidism.

The rearrangement uses TRBV30 and TRBJ1-4; D gene unclear. This CDR3 has 14 amino acids. Trimming took off 8 bases at V and 6 bases at J, with 19 bases between the two ends. The germline V gene has CDR1 GTSNPN and CDR2 SVGIG (reference sequence). CDR3 sequence: CALAFGGPDEKLFF. For the CDR3, the DNA is TGTGCCCTGGCCTTTGGCGGTCCGGATGAAAAACTGTTTTTT.

The sample holds a few counts of this clonotype. The rearrangement uses TRBV6-1 and TRBJ2-3; D ambiguous. Between the trimmed V and J ends, which lost 5 bases and 4 bases, there was a span of 10 bases. The CDR3 is 13 amino acids. Germline values: CDR1 MNHNS, CDR2 SASEGT. In DNA form, the CDR3 reads TGTGCCAGCAGTCACCCCGGGTCAGATACGCAGTATTTT. It is translated as CASSHPGSDTQYF.

On this clonotype itself: At one end the junction does not follow the germline gene, possibly because of a read error. The CDR3 DNA is TGCAGTGCTTGGGTTAGCGGGAGGGCCAGGGACTTC. Its translation is CSAWVSGRARDF. The chain is built from TRBV20-1 and TRBJ2-5; 11 bases are a match to TRBD2. This CDR3 is 12 amino acids long. CDR1 is DFQATT and CDR2 is SNEGSKA in the germline V gene (reference sequence).

The chain employs TRBV20-1 and TRBJ2-3, with 9 bases matching TRBD2. CDR1 and CDR2 (germline): DFQATT, SNEGSKA (reference sequence). V shed 0 bases and J 7 bases; nucleotides not matched to a gene: 14. This CDR3 is 17 amino acids long. The CDR3 DNA reads as TGCAGTGCTAGAGATCCGGCGGCGGGAGGGCCTATGTATACGCAGTATTTT. Translation: CSARDPAAGGPMYTQYF.

This clonotype was found a few times. The rearrangement links TRBV28 to TRBJ2-1; the D gene is possibly TRBD1 (5 bases). The CDR3 length is 14 residues. Deletions cut 6 bases from V and 3 bases from J, with 12 bases between. CDR1 is MDHEN and CDR2 is SYDVKM in the germline V gene. DNA of the CDR3: TGTGCCAGCAGCTCTGACAGAATCTACAATGAGCAGTTCTTC. Translated: CASSSDRIYNEQFF.

This clonotype was recorded at least ten times. This rearrangement joins TRBV20-1 to TRBJ2-7; D is perhaps TRBD1 or TRBD2 (7 bases each). Between the trimmed V and J ends, which lost 3 bases and 4 bases, there was a span of 16 bases. Per germline, CDR1 DFQATT and CDR2 SNEGSKA (reference sequence). The CDR3 length is 14 residues. CDR3 DNA sequence: TGCAGTGCTAGCTTTCAGGGGGAGGGGTACGAGCAGTACTTC. This encodes CSASFQGEGYEQYF.

In its sample, this clonotype was seen many times. The chain carries TRBV28 and TRBJ2-7, with D maybe TRBD2 (6 bases). The ends were cut back, 6 bases at V and 3 bases at J, with 9 bases in the middle. The CDR3 sequence is 12 residues long. CDR1 and CDR2 from the germline V gene are MDHEN and SYDVKM. CDR3 sequence reads: CASRGTDYEQYF. Here the CDR3 DNA reads TGTGCCAGCAGGGGGACTGACTACGAGCAGTACTTC.

This clonotype was picked up a small number of times. For the CDR3, the DNA is TGTGCCAGCAGTCCCCGGACAGGGGGTTACACTGAAGCTTTCTTT. Protein sequence: CASSPRTGGYTEAFF. J is TRBJ1-1 and V is TRBV27, with 10 bases that match TRBD1. In germline, CDR1 is MNHEY, CDR2 SMNVEV (reference sequence). With V trimmed by 5 bases and J by 3 bases, 6 bases remained unmatched. The CDR3 is 15 amino acids.

This clonotype was counted between two and nine times. The J gene is TRBJ2-3, the V gene TRBV7-8; possible D gene TRBD1, 6 bases. This CDR3 is built from 15 residues. V lost 5 bases to trimming and J lost 1 base, with 13 bases between them. Germline CDR1 is SGHVS and CDR2 is FQNEAQ. The CDR3 is CASSTGRLGTDTQYF. CDR3 sequence (DNA): TGTGCCAGCAGCACAGGGCGTCTCGGCACAGATACGCAGTATTTT. The full variable domain, completed using reference TRBV7-8 and TRBJ2-3, is GAGVSQSPRYKVAKRGQDVALRCDPISGHVSLFWYQQALGQGPEFLTYFQNEAQLDKSGLPSDRFFAERPEGSVSTLKIQRTQQEDSAVYLCASSTGRLGTDTQYFGPGTRLTVL.

The sample holds many counts of this clonotype. V gene TRBV28 combines with J gene TRBJ2-3; D gene ambiguous. V was shortened by 2 bases and J by 2 bases, with 11 bases between the two germline ends. This CDR3 has 15 amino acids. The germline gives CDR1 MDHEN, CDR2 SYDVKM. This CDR3 is CASSLERRYTDTQYF. For the CDR3, the DNA is TGTGCCAGCAGTTTAGAAAGGAGATACACAGATACGCAGTATTTT.

V and J are TRBV27 and TRBJ2-7, with 12 bases fitting TRBD1. CDR1 is MNHEY, CDR2 SMNVEV, per germline (reference sequence). With V trimmed by 5 bases and J by 4 bases, 6 bases remained unmatched. The CDR3 is made up of 15 amino acids. The CDR3 DNA reads TGTGCCAGCAGTGCCCAGGGACAGGGGGCGTACGAGCAGTACTTC. Residues: CASSAQGQGAYEQYF.

This clonotype showed up many times. J is TRBJ2-2 and V is TRBV24-1; a possible D gene is TRBD1 (5 bases). The V gene's germline CDR1 is KGHDR and CDR2 SFDVKD. The CDR3 has 16 amino acids. V lost 1 base, J lost 6 bases, and 14 bases lay in between. The CDR3 DNA reads as TGTGCCACCAGTGATTTAGGGGTGTCGGATCCCGGGGAGCTGTTTTTT. Its translation is CATSDLGVSDPGELFF.

The table lists this clonotype with many counts. This chain's CDR3 is CASSLDRAIYEQYF. DNA for the CDR3: TGCGCCAGCAGCTTGGACAGGGCAATCTACGAGCAGTACTTC. The rearrangement uses TRBV5-1 and TRBJ2-7; D might be TRBD1 (6 bases). CDR1 SGHRS and CDR2 YFSETQ come from the germline V gene. Trimming shortened V by 0 bases and J by 3 bases, and 10 bases separated the two germline ends. The CDR3 totals 14 residues. Drawing the rest from reference TRBV5-1 and TRBJ2-7, the complete variable domain is KAGVTQTPRYLIKTRGQQVTLSCSPISGHRSVSWYQQTPGQGLQFLFEYFSETQRNKGNFPGRFSGRQFSNSRSEMNVSTLELGDSALYLCASSLDRAIYEQYFGPGTRLTVT.

This clonotype was found many times. V is TRBV12-3 or TRBV12-4 and J is TRBJ1-5; a possible D gene is TRBD1 (6 bases). The CDR3 contains 15 residues. Trimming stripped 5 bases from V and 6 bases from J, with 17 bases between. The CDR3 DNA reads as TGTGCCAGCAGTCAGGGGAGTACGAGATTTCAGCCCCAGCATTTT. Translated: CASSQGSTRFQPQHF.

This clonotype was observed many times. J is TRBJ2-1 and V is TRBV11-2, with 8 bases identical to TRBD2. The CDR3 spans 18 residues. Trimming at V came to 6 bases and at J to 2 bases, leaving 15 bases not matched to a gene. Germline loops: CDR1 SGHAT, CDR2 FQNNGV. The CDR3 sequence: CASRFGRGTGAAYNEQFF. The DNA of the CDR3 is TGTGCCAGCAGGTTCGGGAGGGGTACGGGGGCCGCCTACAATGAGCAGTTCTTC.

The gene calls are TRBV27 and TRBJ2-7, with D possibly matching TRBD1 (5 bases). Germline CDR1 is MNHEY and CDR2 is SMNVEV (reference sequence). V was trimmed by 9 bases and J by 7 bases, leaving 31 bases between them. The CDR3 runs 17 residues. CDR3 coding DNA: TGTGCCAGTCCTCCCCCACTTAGGGGCGGTCCTAAATCGGAGCAGTACTTC. Encoded protein: CASPPPLRGGPKSEQYF.

V usage is TRBV5-1 and J usage is TRBJ2-7; D gene ambiguous. This CDR3 spans 18 amino acids. Trimming pared 1 base from V and 6 bases from J, leaving 26 bases between. Germline CDR1 SGHRS, CDR2 YFSETQ. This chain's CDR3 is CASSLSELIPSPIGEQYF. The CDR3 DNA follows: TGCGCCAGCAGCTTGTCGGAATTAATCCCTTCCCCCATCGGCGAGCAGTACTTC.

The chain combines TRBV20-1 with TRBJ1-4; D is unclear. The CDR3 runs to 14 residues. V gave up 6 bases and J gave up 3 bases, with 14 bases separating them. Per germline, CDR1 DFQATT and CDR2 SNEGSKA (reference sequence). The DNA for the CDR3 is TGCAGTGCGTTTCCTCAGGCGCCTAATGAAAAACTGTTTTTT. It translates to CSAFPQAPNEKLFF.